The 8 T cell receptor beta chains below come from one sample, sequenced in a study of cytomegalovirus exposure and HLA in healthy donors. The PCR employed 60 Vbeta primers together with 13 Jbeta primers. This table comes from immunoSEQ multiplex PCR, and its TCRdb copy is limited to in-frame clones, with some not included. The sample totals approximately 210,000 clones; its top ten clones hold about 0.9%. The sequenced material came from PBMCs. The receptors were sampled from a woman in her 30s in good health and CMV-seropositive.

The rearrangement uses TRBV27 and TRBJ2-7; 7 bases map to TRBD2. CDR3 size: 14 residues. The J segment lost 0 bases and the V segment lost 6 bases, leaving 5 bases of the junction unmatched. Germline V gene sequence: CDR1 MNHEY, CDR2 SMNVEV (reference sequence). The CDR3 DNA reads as TGTGCCAGCAGGGGGGGGGAAACCTCCTACGAGCAGTACTTC. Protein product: CASRGGETSYEQYF.

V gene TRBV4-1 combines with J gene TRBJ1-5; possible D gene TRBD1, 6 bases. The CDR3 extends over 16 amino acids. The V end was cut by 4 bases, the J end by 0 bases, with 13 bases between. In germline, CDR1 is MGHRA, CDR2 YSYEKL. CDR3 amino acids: CASSPGGQLSNQPQHF. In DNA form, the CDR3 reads TGCGCCAGCAGCCCCGGAGGACAGCTTAGCAATCAGCCCCAGCATTTT.

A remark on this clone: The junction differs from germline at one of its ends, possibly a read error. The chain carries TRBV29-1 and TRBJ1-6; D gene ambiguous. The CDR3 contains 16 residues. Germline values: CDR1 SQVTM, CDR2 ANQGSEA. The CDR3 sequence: CSVQELKNSPNSPLHF. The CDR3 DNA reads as TGCAGCGTTCAAGAACTGAAGAATTCCCCAAATTCACCCCTCCACTTT.

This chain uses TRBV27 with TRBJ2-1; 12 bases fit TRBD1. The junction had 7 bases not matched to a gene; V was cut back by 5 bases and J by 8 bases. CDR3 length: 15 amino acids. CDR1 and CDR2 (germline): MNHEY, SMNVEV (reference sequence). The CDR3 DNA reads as TGTGCCAGCAGTACCGGGACAGGGGGCCTCGATGAGCAGTTCTTC. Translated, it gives CASSTGTGGLDEQFF.

The CDR3 protein is CASSYSIARGTGELFF. As DNA, the CDR3 is TGTGCCAGCAGTTACTCGATCGCCAGGGGCACCGGGGAGCTGTTTTTT. V usage is TRBV6-5 and J usage is TRBJ2-2; D perhaps matches TRBD1 (6 bases). Germline lookup yields CDR1 MNHEY and CDR2 SVGAGI. Trimming cost V 0 bases and J 4 bases, with 12 bases left between them. CDR3 length: 16 amino acids.

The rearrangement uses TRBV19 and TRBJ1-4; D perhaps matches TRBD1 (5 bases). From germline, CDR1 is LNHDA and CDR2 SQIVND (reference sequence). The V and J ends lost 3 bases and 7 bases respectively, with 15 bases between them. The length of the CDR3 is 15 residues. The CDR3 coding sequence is TGTGCCAGTAGTATCGATCAGGACACGCGTGAAAAACTGTTTTTT. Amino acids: CASSIDQDTREKLFF.

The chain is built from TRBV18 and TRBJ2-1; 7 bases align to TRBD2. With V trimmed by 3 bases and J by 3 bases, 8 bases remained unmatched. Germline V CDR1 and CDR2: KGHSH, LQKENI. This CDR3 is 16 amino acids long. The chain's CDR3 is CASSPMAGVFYNEQFF. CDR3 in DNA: TGTGCCAGCTCACCGATGGCGGGGGTCTTCTACAATGAGCAGTTCTTC.

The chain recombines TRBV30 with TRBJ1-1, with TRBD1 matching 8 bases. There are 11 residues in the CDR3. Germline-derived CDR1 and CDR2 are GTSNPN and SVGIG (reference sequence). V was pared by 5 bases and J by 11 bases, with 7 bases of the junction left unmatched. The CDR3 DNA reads TGTGCCTGGGTTGACAGGGGTCCTGCTTTCTTT. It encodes CAWVDRGPAFF.